A single sample is the source of the 18 T cell receptor beta chains below, sequenced in a study of blood T cell repertoires in COVID-19. Only in-frame clones appear in the TCRdb table, and some are missing; sequencing was by immunoSEQ multiplex PCR. In the table there are about 190,000 clones, around 90% of which are singletons. Sequencing used peripheral blood. These receptors originate from a man aged 50 to 60 with acute or convalescent COVID-19.

The chain links TRBV5-1 to TRBJ1-4; possibly TRBD1 for D (5 bases). The CDR3 spans 14 residues. Deletions cut 2 bases from V and 7 bases from J, with 12 bases between. In germline, CDR1 is SGHRS, CDR2 YFSETQ. This CDR3 is CASSLSQGSEKLFF. The CDR3 nucleotides are TGCGCCAGCAGCTTAAGTCAGGGTAGTGAAAAACTGTTTTTT.

This sequence joins TRBV5-5 and TRBJ2-2, with a possible D match to TRBD2 (6 bases). Trimming left V 1 base short and J 1 base short, with 11 bases between. CDR3 size: 16 residues. CDR1 and CDR2 from the germline V gene are SGHKS and YYEKEE (reference sequence). CDR3 DNA sequence: TGTGCCAGCAGCTTGCATGCGGGGCGGAACACCGGGGAGCTGTTTTTT. Encoded protein: CASSLHAGRNTGELFF.

V usage is TRBV20-1 and J usage is TRBJ2-3; D is undetermined. The CDR3 runs to 10 residues. V shed 5 bases and J shed 6 bases, with 6 bases lying between them. Germline-derived CDR1 and CDR2 are DFQATT and SNEGSKA (reference sequence). The CDR3: CSALSDTQYF. CDR3 sequence (DNA): TGCAGTGCTCTCTCGGATACGCAGTATTTT.

The chain uses TRBV5-1 and TRBJ2-1, with 9 bases that match TRBD2. V lost 4 bases to trimming and J lost 2 bases; unmatched junction nucleotides: 7. The CDR3 covers 16 residues. The germline V gene encodes CDR1 SGHRS and CDR2 YFSETQ. The CDR3, as DNA: TGCGCCAGCAGCCTGCCTGGGACTAGCACCTACAATGAGCAGTTCTTC. This codes for CASSLPGTSTYNEQFF.

The chain recombines TRBV11-2 with TRBJ2-3, with 15 bases fitting TRBD2. This CDR3 contains 16 residues. The V segment lost 5 bases and the J segment 8 bases; nucleotides outside the gene matches: 8. The germline V gene has CDR1 SGHAT and CDR2 FQNNGV. The CDR3 loop is CASSPWTSGGVGTQYF. CDR3 in DNA: TGTGCCAGCAGCCCTTGGACTAGCGGGGGGGTCGGTACGCAGTATTTT.

The J gene is TRBJ2-7, the V gene TRBV3-1 (or the pseudogene TRBV3-2), with a weak D call TRBD2 (5 bases). From germline, CDR1 is LGHDT and CDR2 YNNKEL (reference sequence). The CDR3 spans 15 residues. Trimming removed 0 bases from V and 2 bases from J, with 11 bases in between. The CDR3 sequence: CASSQDRTGTYEQYF. The DNA of the CDR3 is TGTGCCAGCAGCCAAGATCGAACGGGAACCTACGAGCAGTACTTC.

In this sample, this clone turned up a few times. CDR3 nucleotide sequence: TGTGCCAGCAGCTTATACGGGACAGGGGGAGGTAGTGAAAAACTGTTTTTT. Protein product: CASSLYGTGGGSEKLFF. The chain links TRBV7-9 to TRBJ1-4; 11 nucleotides match TRBD1. V lost 2 bases, J lost 7 bases, and 9 bases stayed unmatched. The CDR3 loop spans 17 amino acids. Germline V gene data show CDR1 as SEHNR and CDR2 as FQNEAQ (reference sequence). The full variable domain, its missing parts supplied by reference TRBV7-9 and TRBJ1-4, is DTGVSQNPRHKITKRGQNVTFRCDPISEHNRLYWYRQTLGQGPEFLTYFQNEAQLEKSRLLSDRFSAERPKGSFSTLEIQRTEQGDSAMYLCASSLYGTGGGSEKLFFGSGTQLSVL.

The chain carries TRBV4-1 and TRBJ2-7; possible D gene TRBD1, 6 bases. Germline loops: CDR1 MGHRA, CDR2 YSYEKL. Trimming took 5 bases from V and 5 from J, leaving 19 bases between them. The CDR3 is 15 amino acids. DNA for the CDR3: TGCGCCAGCAGCTTGAGCCCGGGACAAGGTGACGAGCAGTACTTC. Translation: CASSLSPGQGDEQYF.

This rearrangement joins TRBV28 to TRBJ2-7, with 8 nucleotides matching TRBD1. Germline lookup yields CDR1 MDHEN and CDR2 SYDVKM. V lost 6 bases and J lost 1; bases outside the gene matches: 14. The CDR3 runs to 17 residues. The CDR3 nucleotides are TGTGCCAGCAGCCTTGATCAGGGGGCCTCGAGGTCCTACGAGCAGTACTTC. It yields the protein CASSLDQGASRSYEQYF.

The chain recombines TRBV5-6 with TRBJ1-6; 7 bases map to TRBD1. This CDR3 is built from 15 residues. The germline V gene encodes CDR1 SGHDT and CDR2 YYEEEE. Trimming cost V 1 base and J 7 bases; bases outside gene matches: 5. The CDR3 protein is CASSLMGQLNSPLHF. CDR3 sequence (DNA): TGTGCCAGCAGCTTGATGGGACAGTTAAATTCACCCCTCCACTTT.

This chain joins TRBV5-1 and TRBJ2-3, with unresolved D. This CDR3 has 15 amino acids. With 0 bases removed from V and 0 bases from J, the gap between germline ends came to 8 bases. Germline V gene sequence: CDR1 SGHRS, CDR2 YFSETQ. As DNA, the CDR3 is TGCGCCAGCAGCTTGGAGGAGCCTAGCACAGATACGCAGTATTTT. This gives the protein CASSLEEPSTDTQYF.

This clone was found a few times. This rearrangement joins TRBV28 to TRBJ1-4; the D gene is possibly TRBD1 (5 bases). The CDR3 is 14 amino acids. The V gene's germline CDR1 is MDHEN and CDR2 SYDVKM. Trimming left V 3 bases short and J 1 base short, with 6 bases between. DNA for the CDR3: TGTGCCAGCAGTTTCGGGGGAACTAATGAAAAACTGTTTTTT. Its translation: CASSFGGTNEKLFF.

This chain connects TRBV28 to TRBJ2-3, with 7 bases fitting TRBD1. V shed 3 bases, J shed 6 bases, and the junction held 6 bases outside the gene matches. The CDR3 is 14 amino acids. Germline values: CDR1 MDHEN, CDR2 SYDVKM. The DNA of the CDR3 is TGTGCCAGCAGTTTGCTTAGCAGGGGGGATACGCAGTATTTT. It specifies CASSLLSRGDTQYF.

This clone was seen a single time. The rearrangement joins TRBV6-2 or TRBV6-3 to TRBJ2-7; D ambiguous. Trimming left V 1 base short and J 2 bases short, with 6 bases between. Germline CDR1 and CDR2: MNHEY and SVGEGT. The CDR3 runs to 13 residues. This CDR3 is CASSYWLAYEQYF. The CDR3 nucleotides read TGTGCCAGCAGTTACTGGCTAGCCTACGAGCAGTACTTC.

The CDR3 sequence: CATRQLTGNEQFF. DNA of the CDR3: TGTGCCACCAGACAGCTCACTGGGAATGAGCAGTTCTTC. J is TRBJ2-1 and V is TRBV12-3 or TRBV12-4; D perhaps matches TRBD1 (5 bases). The CDR3 contains 13 residues. V lost 10 bases to trimming and J lost 7 bases, with 17 bases between them.

The V gene is TRBV5-1, the J gene TRBJ1-2, with TRBD1 matching 7 bases. CDR1 and CDR2 from the germline V gene are SGHRS and YFSETQ. CDR3 length: 15 amino acids. V shed 5 bases and J 4 bases; nucleotides not matched to a gene: 11. CDR3 residues: CASRSRQGGLYGYTF. DNA for the CDR3: TGCGCCAGCAGGTCTCGTCAGGGGGGACTCTATGGCTACACCTTC.

The rearrangement links TRBV9 to TRBJ2-1, with 12 bases fitting TRBD2. With 4 bases clipped from V and 3 bases from J, the junction kept 23 bases outside the gene matches. This CDR3 has 22 residues. The germline V gene has CDR1 SGDLS and CDR2 YYNGEE. CDR3 bases: TGTGCCAGCAGCTCTGGACTAGCGGGGCTACCGAATGTCTATTTAGGCTACAATGAGCAGTTCTTC. Translated: CASSSGLAGLPNVYLGYNEQFF.

The V call is TRBV5-6, the J call TRBJ2-3, with a tentative D call TRBD2 (6 bases). The CDR3 sequence is 14 residues long. Germline values: CDR1 SGHDT, CDR2 YYEEEE. Trimming stripped 7 bases from V and 2 bases from J, with 14 bases between. The CDR3 DNA reads TGTGCCAGCGGGTATCGGCGGGACACAGATACGCAGTATTTT. Translating gives CASGYRRDTDTQYF.